This TCR beta chain emerged from a study of HIV-infected children after antiretroviral therapy interruption. Overall study: Continuous-treatment samples came from weeks 0, 48 and 150.

This clonotype was detected many times. The sample's treatment: PENTA 11 planned treatment interruption arm or continuous ART arm. At least 24 weeks of at least three-drug ART, in children 2 to 15 years. Unique molecular identifiers were included in an RNA-based 3' RACE TCR library. TCRdb re-derived calls from the 3' RACE reads in MiXCR, one entry per CDR3 protein. The sample holds about 89,000 distinct CDR3 sequences, around 6.9% seen once. Germline CDR1 is SEHNR and CDR2 is FQNEAQ (reference sequence). The CDR3 covers 15 residues. Trimming removed 3 bases from V and 1 base from J; junction bases left unmatched: 6.

The TCR comes from a pool of human donors with HIV. The material sequenced was CD45RA+ CD4+ T cells from PBMCs, pooled from several time points, taken from a donor given antiretroviral therapy, either interrupted or continuous. The sample's subset: naive CD4+ CD45RA+ CD45RO- T cells. This chain links TRBV7-9 with TRBJ2-7; 7 bases align to TRBD2. CDR3 sequence reads: CASSLWEGGSYEQYF. The CDR3 DNA follows: TGTGCCAGCAGCTTGTGGGAGGGAGGGTCCTACGAGCAGTACTTC.